The 4 T cell receptor beta chains reported below all come from one sample, sequenced in a study of CDR3 diversity in severe acne. TCRdb re-called the PCR reads through MiXCR, storing one row per CDR3 protein. The sample lists roughly 93,000 distinct CDR3 sequences, approximately 49% occurring once. Sequenced input: blood. The receptors were sampled from a male donor with severe acne vulgaris.

Note on this clonotype: A junction end diverges from the germline sequence, so it may reflect a read error. V gene TRBV4-1 combines with J gene TRBJ2-3; 11 nucleotides agree with TRBD2. Germline assignment: CDR1 MGHRA and CDR2 YSYEKL. CDR3 length: 18 residues. This CDR3 reads CASSPPTSGMGGADTQYF. The CDR3 DNA reads as TGTGCCAGCAGCCCCCCGACTAGCGGGATGGGAGGCGCAGATACGCAGTATTTT.

This rearrangement joins TRBV4-2 to TRBJ2-7; 10 bases agree with TRBD2. The germline V gene has CDR1 LGHNA and CDR2 YNFKEQ. The trim removed 4 bases at V and 1 base at J, leaving 7 bases unmatched. This CDR3 spans 16 amino acids. CDR3 loop: CASSPRTSGKSYEQYF. CDR3 nucleotides: TGTGCCAGCAGCCCACGGACTAGCGGAAAATCCTACGAGCAGTACTTC.

This clonotype has only a few counts. It may be a read error: a sequence one base away is much more abundant. The chain joins TRBV7-8 to TRBJ2-7; D call uncertain. The length of the CDR3 is 13 residues. CDR1 is SGHVS, CDR2 FQNEAQ, per germline. The germline V and J ends were trimmed by 2 bases and 0 bases, with 5 bases remaining between them. CDR3: CASSLSLSYEQYF. CDR3 sequence (DNA): TGTGCCAGCAGCTTATCTCTCTCCTACGAGCAGTACTTC.

V and J are TRBV4-1 and TRBJ2-1; either TRBD1 or TRBD2 may supply D (5 bases each). Germline CDR1 is MGHRA and CDR2 is YSYEKL. The V end was cut by 2 bases, the J end by 15 bases, with 11 bases between. The CDR3 has 11 amino acids. CDR3 nucleotides: TGCGCCAGCAGCCAATCTCTGGGGGTGTTCTTC. Translating gives CASSQSLGVFF.